Each of the 15 T cell receptor beta chains below was sequenced from the same sample in a study of memory CD4+ T cells and cytomegalovirus serostatus. TCRdb keeps only in-frame clones here, not all; method: immunoSEQ multiplex PCR. The sample shows some 57,000 clones, approximately 79% of them seen only once. The sort gate was single viable CD3+CD4+CD8-CD45RO+ cells for memory CD4+ T cells. Material for sequencing was memory CD4+ T cells from blood. Every receptor here comes from an adult in good health and CMV-seronegative.

V and J are TRBV19 and TRBJ2-5, with D possibly being TRBD2 (5 bases). The germline V and J ends were trimmed by 3 bases and 4 bases, with 12 bases remaining between them. Looked up from germline, CDR1 is LNHDA and CDR2 is SQIVND (reference sequence). The CDR3 consists of 14 residues. This CDR3 is CASSIQIGRETQYF. The DNA for the CDR3 is TGTGCCAGTAGTATCCAGATAGGGAGAGAGACCCAGTACTTC.

The chain links TRBV29-1 to TRBJ2-1, with D tentatively TRBD2 (6 bases). Trimming pared 3 bases from V and 5 bases from J, leaving 8 bases between. This CDR3 is 12 amino acids long. The germline CDR1 and CDR2 sequences are SQVTM and ANQGSEA. The CDR3 sequence is CSVEGRNNEQFF. The CDR3 DNA reads TGCAGCGTTGAGGGGAGGAACAATGAGCAGTTCTTC.

A word on this clone: Other DNA sequences of this sample code for an identical CDR3. This chain connects TRBV11-3 to TRBJ2-1; D call uncertain. The CDR3 has 13 residues. Germline CDR1 is SGHNT and CDR2 is YENEEA. Trimming left V 5 bases short and J 6 bases short, with 11 bases between. CDR3 protein: CASSLGSSNEQFF. The CDR3 DNA follows: TGTGCCAGCAGCCTCGGGTCAAGCAATGAGCAGTTCTTC.

This clone was seen a single time. This sequence joins TRBV30 and TRBJ2-1; no reliable D call. The CDR3 runs 13 residues. Per germline, CDR1 GTSNPN and CDR2 SVGIG (reference sequence). V was pared by 4 bases and J by 0 bases, with 7 bases between. This CDR3 reads CAWNPSSYNEQFF. The CDR3, as DNA: TGTGCCTGGAACCCCAGCTCCTACAATGAGCAGTTCTTC.

This chain uses TRBV7-8 with TRBJ1-4; tentatively, D is TRBD1 (5 bases). Trimming shortened V by 5 bases and J by 8 bases, and 12 bases separated the two germline ends. This CDR3 is 13 amino acids long. CDR1 and CDR2 from the germline V gene are SGHVS and FQNEAQ. Here the CDR3 DNA reads TGTGCCAGCAGCCTCGGGGCCCGGGAAAAACTGTTTTTT. Translating gives CASSLGAREKLFF.

This rearrangement joins TRBV27 to TRBJ1-6; D gene uncertain. V lost 6 bases, J lost 9 bases, and 12 bases lay in between. There are 13 residues in the CDR3. CDR1 is MNHEY and CDR2 is SMNVEV in the germline V gene (reference sequence). The CDR3: CASSQARGSPLHF. The CDR3 DNA reads TGTGCCAGCAGCCAGGCGCGGGGTTCACCCCTCCACTTT.

The chain recombines TRBV2 with TRBJ2-7, with D unresolved. Per the germline V gene, CDR1 is SNHLY and CDR2 is FYNNEI. The CDR3 contains 12 residues. Between the trimmed V and J ends, which lost 7 bases and 7 bases, there was a span of 14 bases. CDR3 protein: CASNLGFAEQYF. CDR3 bases: TGTGCCAGCAACCTGGGGTTTGCTGAGCAGTACTTC.

This clone showed up just once. The chain carries TRBV6-5 and TRBJ1-1, with D possibly matching TRBD1 (5 bases). The CDR3 is made up of 13 amino acids. Germline assignment: CDR1 MNHEY and CDR2 SVGAGI. The V gene lost 10 bases and the J gene lost 3 bases, with 15 bases spanning the gap. DNA for the CDR3: TGTGCCATCTACAGCCGGGGACACACTGAAGCTTTCTTT. Protein: CAIYSRGHTEAFF.

The chain uses TRBV30 and TRBJ2-7, with 12 bases fitting TRBD2. The germline CDR1 and CDR2 sequences are GTSNPN and SVGIG (reference sequence). The length of the CDR3 is 11 residues. V lost 5 bases, J lost 12 bases, and 5 bases stayed unmatched. CDR3 coding DNA: TGTGCCTGGGGACTAGCGGGATCGCCGTACTTC. Its translation: CAWGLAGSPYF.

This rearrangement joins TRBV6-5 to TRBJ2-5; 8 nucleotides align to TRBD1. Trimming removed 6 bases from V and 3 bases from J; junction bases left unmatched: 3. Per the germline V gene, CDR1 is MNHEY and CDR2 is SVGAGI. The CDR3 totals 13 residues. The DNA of the CDR3 is TGTGCCAGCAGCCGGACAGGGAAAGAGACCCAGTACTTC. Translation gives CASSRTGKETQYF.

This clone appeared a few times. This chain uses TRBV7-8 with TRBJ2-1, with 8 bases identical to TRBD2. The germline V gene encodes CDR1 SGHVS and CDR2 FQNEAQ. The CDR3 contains 16 residues. The trim removed 5 bases at V and 3 bases at J, leaving 9 bases unmatched. The CDR3, as DNA: TGTGCCAGCAGCGAATTTAGCGGGGTGATCTACAATGAGCAGTTCTTC. Protein product: CASSEFSGVIYNEQFF.

The chain couples TRBV11-2 to TRBJ1-3, with D uncertain. Germline V gene lookup returns CDR1 SGHAT and CDR2 FQNNGV. Between the trimmed V and J ends, which lost 4 bases and 2 bases, there was a span of 12 bases. CDR3 size: 15 residues. Here the CDR3 DNA reads TGTGCCAGCAGCTCGGGCTCCCGCCCTGGAAACACCATATATTTT. Its protein is CASSSGSRPGNTIYF.

V is TRBV6-1 and J is TRBJ1-5, with D tentatively TRBD1 (5 bases). The CDR3 is 15 residues long. The V end lost 5 bases, the J end lost 1 base, and 12 bases lay between the germline ends. The germline V gene has CDR1 MNHNS and CDR2 SASEGT. The CDR3 bases are TGTGCCAGCAGTCTCTTCCGGGACAGCAATCAGCCCCAGCATTTT. It specifies CASSLFRDSNQPQHF.

The rearrangement uses TRBV4-1 and TRBJ1-1, with 11 bases fitting TRBD1. The CDR3 is made up of 17 amino acids. CDR1 MGHRA and CDR2 YSYEKL come from the germline V gene. V lost 0 bases to trimming and J lost 2 bases; unmatched junction nucleotides: 5. The CDR3 sequence: CASSQEGGQGANTEAFF. DNA of the CDR3: TGCGCCAGCAGCCAAGAAGGCGGACAGGGGGCTAACACTGAAGCTTTCTTT.

This sequence joins TRBV28 and TRBJ2-7; 7 bases fit TRBD2. J was trimmed by 6 bases and V by 5 bases; bases with no gene match: 10. Germline CDR1 and CDR2: MDHEN and SYDVKM. The CDR3 is 14 residues long. The CDR3 is CASSRGLRTSEQYF. The CDR3 DNA follows: TGTGCCAGCAGTAGGGGACTACGCACCTCCGAGCAGTACTTC. The variable domain in full, completed from reference TRBV28 and TRBJ2-7, reads DVKVTQSSRYLVKRTGEKVFLECVQDMDHENMFWYRQDPGLGLRLIYFSYDVKMKEKGDIPEGYSVSREKKERFSLILESASTNQTSMYLCASSRGLRTSEQYFGPGTRLTVT.